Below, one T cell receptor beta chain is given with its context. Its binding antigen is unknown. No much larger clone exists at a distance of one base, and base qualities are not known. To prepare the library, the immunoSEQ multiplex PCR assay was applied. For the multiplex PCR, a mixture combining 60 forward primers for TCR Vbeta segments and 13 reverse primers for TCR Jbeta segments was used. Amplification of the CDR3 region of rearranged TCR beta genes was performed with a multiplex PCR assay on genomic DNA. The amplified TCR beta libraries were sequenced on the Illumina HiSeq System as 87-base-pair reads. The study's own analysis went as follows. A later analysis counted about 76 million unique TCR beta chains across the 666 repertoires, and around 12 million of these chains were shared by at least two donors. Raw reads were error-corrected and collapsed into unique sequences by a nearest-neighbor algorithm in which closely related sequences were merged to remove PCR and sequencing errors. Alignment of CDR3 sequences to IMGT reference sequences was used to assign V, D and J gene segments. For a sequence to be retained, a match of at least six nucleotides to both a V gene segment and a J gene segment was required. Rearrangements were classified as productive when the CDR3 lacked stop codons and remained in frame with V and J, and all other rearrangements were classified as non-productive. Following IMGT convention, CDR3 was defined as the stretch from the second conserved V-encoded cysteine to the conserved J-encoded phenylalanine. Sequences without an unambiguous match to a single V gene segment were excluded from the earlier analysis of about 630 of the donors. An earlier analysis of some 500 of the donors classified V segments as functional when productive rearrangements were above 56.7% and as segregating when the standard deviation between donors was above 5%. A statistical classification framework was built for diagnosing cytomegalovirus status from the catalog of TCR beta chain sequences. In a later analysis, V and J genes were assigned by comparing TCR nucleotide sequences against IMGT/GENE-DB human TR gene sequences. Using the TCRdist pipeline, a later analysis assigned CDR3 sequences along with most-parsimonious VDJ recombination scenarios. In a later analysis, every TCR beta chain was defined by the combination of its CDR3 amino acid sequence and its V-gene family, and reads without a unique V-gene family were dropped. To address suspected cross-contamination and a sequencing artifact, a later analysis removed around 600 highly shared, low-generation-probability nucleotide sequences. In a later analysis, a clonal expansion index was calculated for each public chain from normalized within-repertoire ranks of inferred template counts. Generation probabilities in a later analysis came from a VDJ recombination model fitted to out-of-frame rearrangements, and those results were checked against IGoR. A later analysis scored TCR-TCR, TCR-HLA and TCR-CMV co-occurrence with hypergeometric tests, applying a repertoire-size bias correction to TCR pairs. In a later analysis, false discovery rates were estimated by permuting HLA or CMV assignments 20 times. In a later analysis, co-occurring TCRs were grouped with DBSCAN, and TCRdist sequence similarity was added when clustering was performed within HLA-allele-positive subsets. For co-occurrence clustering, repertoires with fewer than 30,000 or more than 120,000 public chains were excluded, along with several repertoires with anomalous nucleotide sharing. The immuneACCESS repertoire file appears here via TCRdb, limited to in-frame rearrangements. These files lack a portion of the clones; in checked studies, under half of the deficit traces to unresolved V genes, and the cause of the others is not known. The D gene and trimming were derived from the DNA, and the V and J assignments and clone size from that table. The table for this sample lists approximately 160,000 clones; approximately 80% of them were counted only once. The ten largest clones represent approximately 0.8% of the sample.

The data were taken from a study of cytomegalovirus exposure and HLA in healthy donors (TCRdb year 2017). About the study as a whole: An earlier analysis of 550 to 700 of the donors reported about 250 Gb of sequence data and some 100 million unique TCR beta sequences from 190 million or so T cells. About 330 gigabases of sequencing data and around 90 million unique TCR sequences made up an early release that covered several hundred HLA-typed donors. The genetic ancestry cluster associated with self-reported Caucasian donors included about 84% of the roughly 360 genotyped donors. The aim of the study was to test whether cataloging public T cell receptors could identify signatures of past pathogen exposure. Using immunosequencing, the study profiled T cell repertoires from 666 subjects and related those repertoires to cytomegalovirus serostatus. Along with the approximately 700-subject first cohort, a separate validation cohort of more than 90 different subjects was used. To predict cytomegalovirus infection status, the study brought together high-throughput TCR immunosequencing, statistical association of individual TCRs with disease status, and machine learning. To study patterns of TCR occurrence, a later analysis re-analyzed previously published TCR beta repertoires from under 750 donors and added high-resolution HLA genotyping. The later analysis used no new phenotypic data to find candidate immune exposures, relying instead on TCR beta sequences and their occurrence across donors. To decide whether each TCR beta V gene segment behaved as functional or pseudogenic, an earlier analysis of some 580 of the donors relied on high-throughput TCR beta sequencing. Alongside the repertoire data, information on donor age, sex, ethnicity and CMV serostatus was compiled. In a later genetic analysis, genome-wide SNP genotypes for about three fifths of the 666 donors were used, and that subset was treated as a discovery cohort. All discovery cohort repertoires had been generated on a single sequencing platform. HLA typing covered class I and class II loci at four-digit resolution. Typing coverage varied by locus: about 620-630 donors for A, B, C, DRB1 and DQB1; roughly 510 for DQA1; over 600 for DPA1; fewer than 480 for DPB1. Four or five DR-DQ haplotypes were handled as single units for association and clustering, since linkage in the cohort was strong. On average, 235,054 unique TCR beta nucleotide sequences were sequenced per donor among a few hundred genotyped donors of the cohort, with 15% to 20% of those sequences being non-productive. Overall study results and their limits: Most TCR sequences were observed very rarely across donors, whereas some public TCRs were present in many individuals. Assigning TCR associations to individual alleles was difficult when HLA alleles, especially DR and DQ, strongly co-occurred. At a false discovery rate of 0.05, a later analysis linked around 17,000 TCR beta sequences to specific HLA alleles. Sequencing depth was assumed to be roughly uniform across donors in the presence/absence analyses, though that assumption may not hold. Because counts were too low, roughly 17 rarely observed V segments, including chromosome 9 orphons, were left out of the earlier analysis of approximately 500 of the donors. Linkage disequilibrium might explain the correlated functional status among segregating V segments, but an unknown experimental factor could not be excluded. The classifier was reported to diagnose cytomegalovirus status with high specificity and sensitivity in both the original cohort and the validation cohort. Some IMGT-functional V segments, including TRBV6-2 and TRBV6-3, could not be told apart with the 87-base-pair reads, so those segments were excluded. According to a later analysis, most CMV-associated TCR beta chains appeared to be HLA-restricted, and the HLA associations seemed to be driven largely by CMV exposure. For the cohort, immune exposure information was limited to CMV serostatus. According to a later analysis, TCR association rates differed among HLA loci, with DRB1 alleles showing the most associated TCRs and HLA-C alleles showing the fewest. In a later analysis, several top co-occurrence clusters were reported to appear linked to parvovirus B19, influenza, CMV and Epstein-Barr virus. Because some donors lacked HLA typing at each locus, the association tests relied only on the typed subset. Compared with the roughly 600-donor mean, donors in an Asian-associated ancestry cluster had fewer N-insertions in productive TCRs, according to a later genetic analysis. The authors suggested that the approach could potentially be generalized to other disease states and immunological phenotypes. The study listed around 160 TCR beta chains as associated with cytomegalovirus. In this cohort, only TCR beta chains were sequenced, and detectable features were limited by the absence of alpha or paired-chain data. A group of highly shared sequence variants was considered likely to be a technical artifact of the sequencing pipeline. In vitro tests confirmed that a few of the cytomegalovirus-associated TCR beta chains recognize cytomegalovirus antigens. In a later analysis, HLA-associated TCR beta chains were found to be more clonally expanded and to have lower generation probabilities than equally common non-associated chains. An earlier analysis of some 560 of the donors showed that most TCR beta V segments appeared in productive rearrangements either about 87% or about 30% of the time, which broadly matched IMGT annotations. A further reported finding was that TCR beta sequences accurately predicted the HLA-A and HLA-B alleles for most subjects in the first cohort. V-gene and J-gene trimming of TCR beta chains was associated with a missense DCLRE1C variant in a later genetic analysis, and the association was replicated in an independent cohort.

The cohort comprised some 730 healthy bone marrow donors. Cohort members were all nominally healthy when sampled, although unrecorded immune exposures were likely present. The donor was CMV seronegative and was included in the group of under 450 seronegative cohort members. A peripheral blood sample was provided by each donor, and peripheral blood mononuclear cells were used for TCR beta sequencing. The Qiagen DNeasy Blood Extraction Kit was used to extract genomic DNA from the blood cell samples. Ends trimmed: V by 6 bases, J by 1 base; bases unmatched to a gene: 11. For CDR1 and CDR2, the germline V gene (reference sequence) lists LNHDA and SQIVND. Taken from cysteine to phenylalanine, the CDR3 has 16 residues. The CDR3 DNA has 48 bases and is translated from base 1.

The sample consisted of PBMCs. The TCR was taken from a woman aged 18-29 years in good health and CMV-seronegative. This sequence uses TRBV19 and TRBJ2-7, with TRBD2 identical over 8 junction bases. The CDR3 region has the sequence CASRHEALAESYEQYF. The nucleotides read TGTGCCAGTAGGCACGAGGCACTAGCGGAATCCTACGAGCAGTACTTC.